Listed below are T cell receptor beta chains from one sample, sequenced in a study of response to subunit inactivated influenza vaccine. TCRdb re-analysed the RT-PCR reads in MiXCR, keeping a single row per CDR3 protein. The data contain around 530,000 distinct CDR3 sequences, about 15% of them seen just once; the ten biggest clones take up over 2.5%. The material sequenced was CD4+ T cells sorted from PBMCs, taken about 23 months after vaccination. Receptors originate from a man aged 50 to 69 who received an inactivated influenza vaccine. Both conserved end residues are trimmed from each CDR3. Each record gives: J gene, V gene, CDR3 protein.

j_gene: TRBJ2-3; v_gene: TRBV20-1; CDR3aa: SARADRGSPDTQY
j_gene: TRBJ2-1; v_gene: TRBV6-2/TRBV6-3; CDR3aa: ASTNSTRQQF
j_gene: TRBJ2-1; v_gene: TRBV10-3; CDR3aa: AISSRGGGAGNEQF
j_gene: TRBJ2-4; v_gene: TRBV28; CDR3aa: ASSPGGGGYSIQY
j_gene: TRBJ1-3; v_gene: TRBV20-1; CDR3aa: SAAGQGPGNTIY
j_gene: TRBJ2-3; v_gene: TRBV10-2; CDR3aa: ASANTDTQY
j_gene: TRBJ2-1; v_gene: TRBV20-1; CDR3aa: SAASGLAGGEQF
j_gene: TRBJ2-7; v_gene: TRBV2; CDR3aa: ASTIGQGPTYEQY
j_gene: TRBJ1-5; v_gene: TRBV6-5; CDR3aa: ASRSLNGSNQPQH
j_gene: TRBJ2-4; v_gene: TRBV7-2; CDR3aa: ASSPSAFGKNIQY
j_gene: TRBJ2-2; v_gene: TRBV6-1; CDR3aa: ASSRQVNTGELF